This TCR beta chain was sequenced in a study of shared clonotypes between healthy human individuals. At the level of the study: Each donor had three CD4 naive, three CD4 memory, two CD8 naive and one CD8 memory plate.

Remarks on this clone: The antigen is unknown.

The study, taken as a whole, reports: Naive subsets usually exceeded memory subsets in estimated richness.

The donors, all of them Caucasian adults, lived in Nashville, Tennessee. CDR3 length: 17 amino acids. Losses at the gene ends were 0 bases for V and 4 bases for J; bases not matched to a gene: 8. CDR1 and CDR2 (germline): SEHNR, FQNEAQ (reference sequence). The assay used deep level. Sequencing was performed with immunoSEQ multiplex PCR; in TCRdb, only in-frame clones are kept and a portion is missing. Among around 180,000 clones, approximately 95% were seen once, and the ten largest hold 0.065% to 0.07%. The receptor was isolated from a woman between 25 and 40 years old in good health. Sequenced: naive CD4+ T cells sorted from blood. Subset here: CD45RA+ positively selected. The chain is built from TRBV7-9 and TRBJ2-3, with 9 bases lining up with TRBD1. CDR3 region: CASSLASQGALPDTQYF. DNA for the CDR3: TGTGCCAGCAGCTTAGCCTCACAGGGGGCTCTTCCAGATACGCAGTATTTT.